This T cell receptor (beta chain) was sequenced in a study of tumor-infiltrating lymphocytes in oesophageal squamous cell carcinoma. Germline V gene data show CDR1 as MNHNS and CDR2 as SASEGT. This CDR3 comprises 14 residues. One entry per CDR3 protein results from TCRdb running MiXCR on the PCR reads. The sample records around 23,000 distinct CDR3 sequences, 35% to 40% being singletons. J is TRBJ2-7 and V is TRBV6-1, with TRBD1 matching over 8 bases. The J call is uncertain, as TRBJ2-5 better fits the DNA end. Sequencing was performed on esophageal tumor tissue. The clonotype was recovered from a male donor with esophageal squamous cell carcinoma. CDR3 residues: CASSARQGQETQYF. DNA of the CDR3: TGTGCCAGCAGTGCCCGACAGGGGCAAGAGACCCAGTACTTC.